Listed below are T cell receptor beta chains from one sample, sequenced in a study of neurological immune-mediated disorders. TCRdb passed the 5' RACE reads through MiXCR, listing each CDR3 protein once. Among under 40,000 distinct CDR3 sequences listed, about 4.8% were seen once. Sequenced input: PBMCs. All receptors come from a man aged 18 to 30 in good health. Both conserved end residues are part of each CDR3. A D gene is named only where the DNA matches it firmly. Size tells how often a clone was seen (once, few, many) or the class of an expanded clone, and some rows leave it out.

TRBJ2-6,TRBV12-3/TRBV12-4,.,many,CASSFAQAGANVLTF,TGTGCCAGCAGTTTCGCACAGGCTGGGGCCAACGTCCTGACTTTC
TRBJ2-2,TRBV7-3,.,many,CASSLLNDGELFF,TGTGCCAGCAGCCTACTGAATGACGGGGAGCTGTTTTTT
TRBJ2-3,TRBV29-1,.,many,CSVEDRSRVPGTQYF,TGCAGCGTTGAAGATCGTAGCAGGGTTCCGGGCACGCAGTATTTT
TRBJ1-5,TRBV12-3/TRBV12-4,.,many,CASSLSPHSNQPQHF,TGTGCCAGCAGTTTATCTCCCCATAGCAATCAGCCCCAGCATTTT
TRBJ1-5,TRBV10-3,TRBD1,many,CAISESNRGYQPQHF,TGTGCCATCAGTGAGTCGAACAGGGGATACCAGCCCCAGCATTTT
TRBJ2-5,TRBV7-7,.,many,CASSLGGTHQETQYF,TGTGCTAGCAGCTTAGGGGGGACACACCAAGAGACCCAGTACTTC
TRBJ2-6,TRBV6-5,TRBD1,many,CASSYEGAAGANVLTF,TGTGCCAGCAGTTACGAGGGGGCGGCTGGGGCCAACGTCCTGACTTTC
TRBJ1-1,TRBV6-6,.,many,CASKNTQGALAFF,TGTGCCAGCAAAAACACACAGGGAGCCCTAGCTTTCTTT
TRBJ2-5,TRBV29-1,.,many,CSVWASGETQYF,TGCAGCGTTTGGGCCTCGGGGGAGACCCAGTACTTC
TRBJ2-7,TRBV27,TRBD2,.,CASRISGMASYEQYF,TGTGCCAGCAGGATTAGCGGGATGGCCTCCTACGAGCAGTACTTC
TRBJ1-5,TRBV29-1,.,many,CSAKDGDQPQHF,TGCAGCGCCAAGGACGGAGATCAGCCCCAGCATTTT
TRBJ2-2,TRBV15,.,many,CATAGNTGELFF,TGTGCCACCGCTGGGAACACCGGGGAGCTGTTTTTT
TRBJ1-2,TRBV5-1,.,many,CASSLEGAGDGYTF,TGCGCCAGCAGCTTGGAAGGGGCCGGTGATGGCTACACCTTC
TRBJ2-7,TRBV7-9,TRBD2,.,CASSWGGGSAQYF,TGTGCCAGCAGCTGGGGGGGTGGGTCGGCGCAGTACTTC
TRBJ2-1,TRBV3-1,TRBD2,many,CASSQRAGGPRGNEQFF,TGTGCCAGCAGCCAAAGGGCGGGGGGGCCACGTGGCAATGAGCAGTTCTTC
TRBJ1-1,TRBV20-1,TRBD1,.,CSARTGGNTEAFF,TGCAGTGCTAGAACAGGGGGGAACACTGAAGCTTTCTTT
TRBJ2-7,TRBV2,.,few,CASSGDYEQYF,TGTGCCAGCAGCGGGGACTACGAGCAGTACTTC
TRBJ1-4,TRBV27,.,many,CASSLSRLNEKLFF,TGTGCCAGCAGTTTGTCACGGCTTAATGAAAAACTGTTTTTT
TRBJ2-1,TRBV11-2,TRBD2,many,CASSLIIVSGGAQNEQFF,TGTGCCAGCAGCCTCATAATTGTTAGCGGGGGGGCTCAGAATGAGCAGTTCTTC
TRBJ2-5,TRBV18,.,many,CASSAQEQETQYF,TGTGCCAGCTCAGCCCAAGAACAAGAGACCCAGTACTTC
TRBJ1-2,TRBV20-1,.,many,CSARGANYGYTF,TGCAGTGCTAGGGGGGCCAACTATGGCTACACCTTC
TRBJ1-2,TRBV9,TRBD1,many,CASSAAPGQYHDGYTF,TGTGCCAGCAGCGCAGCCCCGGGACAGTATCATGATGGCTACACCTTC
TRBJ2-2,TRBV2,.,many,CASSEQGGRNTGELFF,TGTGCCAGCAGTGAGCAGGGGGGGAGAAACACCGGGGAGCTGTTTTTT
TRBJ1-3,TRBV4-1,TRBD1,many,CASSQDPGTGTGNTIYF,TGCGCCAGCAGCCAAGATCCCGGGACAGGGACTGGAAACACCATATATTTT
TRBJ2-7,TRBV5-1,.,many,CASSPSTASYEQYF,TGCGCCAGCAGCCCCTCGACAGCCTCCTACGAGCAGTACTTC
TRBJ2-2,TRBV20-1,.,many,CSAMSPGTGELFF,TGCAGTGCTATGTCTCCGGGCACCGGGGAGCTGTTTTTT
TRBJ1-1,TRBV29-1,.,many,CSVGRDTNTEAFF,TGCAGCGTTGGTCGGGACACGAACACTGAAGCTTTCTTT
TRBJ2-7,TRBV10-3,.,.,CAISESRGRHEQYF,TGTGCCATCAGTGAATCCAGGGGTAGGCACGAGCAGTACTTC
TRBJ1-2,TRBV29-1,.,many,CSVGGLPYGYTF,TGCAGCGTTGGGGGGTTGCCCTATGGCTACACCTTC
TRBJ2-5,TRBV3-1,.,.,CASLYQETQYF,TGTGCCAGCCTGTACCAAGAGACCCAGTACTTC
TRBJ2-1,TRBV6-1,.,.,CASSEAGRGYNEQFF,TGTGCCAGCAGTGAGGCTGGGCGGGGATACAATGAGCAGTTCTTC
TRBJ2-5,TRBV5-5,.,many,CASSFIEKETQYF,TGTGCCAGCAGCTTCATAGAGAAAGAGACCCAGTACTTC
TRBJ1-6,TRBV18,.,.,CASSPRQADNSPLHF,TGTGCCAGCTCACCCAGACAGGCTGATAATTCACCCCTCCACTTT
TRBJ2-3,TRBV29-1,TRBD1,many,CSVRDRDDTQYF,TGCAGCGTCCGGGACAGGGATGATACGCAGTATTTT
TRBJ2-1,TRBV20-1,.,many,CSASRDHNEQFF,TGCAGTGCTAGCAGGGACCACAATGAGCAGTTCTTC
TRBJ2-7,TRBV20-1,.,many,CSARPSSYEQYF,TGCAGTGCTAGACCTAGCTCCTACGAGCAGTACTTC
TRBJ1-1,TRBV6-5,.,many,CASMGERHEAFF,TGTGCCAGCATGGGGGAACGCCATGAAGCTTTCTTT
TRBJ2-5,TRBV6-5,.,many,CASSYQSPGTQYF,TGTGCCAGCAGTTACCAGTCTCCCGGGACCCAGTACTTC
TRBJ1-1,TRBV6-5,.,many,CASSYSGGSTASRGTEAFF,TGTGCCAGCAGTTACTCGGGTGGGAGCACAGCCAGTAGAGGCACTGAAGCTTTCTTT
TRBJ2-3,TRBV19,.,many,CASSIQFEDTQYF,TGTGCCAGTAGTATCCAGTTTGAAGATACGCAGTATTTT
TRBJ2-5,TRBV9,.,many,CASSVEGVGETQYF,TGTGCCAGCAGCGTGGAGGGGGTAGGAGAGACCCAGTACTTC
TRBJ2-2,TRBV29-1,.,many,CSVSSNTGELFF,TGCAGCGTTTCGTCGAACACCGGGGAGCTGTTTTTT
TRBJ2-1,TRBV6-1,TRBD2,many,CASSGLAGAGNEQFF,TGTGCCAGCAGTGGTCTAGCGGGGGCGGGAAATGAGCAGTTCTTC
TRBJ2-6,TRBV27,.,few,CASSEWGGAHGANVLTF,TGTGCCAGCAGTGAGTGGGGGGGGGCACATGGGGCCAACGTCCTGACTTTC
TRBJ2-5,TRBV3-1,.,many,CASSQAQGTQETQYF,TGTGCCAGCAGCCAAGCTCAGGGAACCCAAGAGACCCAGTACTTC
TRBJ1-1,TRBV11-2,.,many,CASSITRGTEAFF,TGTGCCAGCAGCATAACAAGGGGTACTGAAGCTTTCTTT
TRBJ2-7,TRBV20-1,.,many,CSARDMSFYEQYF,TGCAGTGCTAGAGATATGTCTTTCTACGAGCAGTACTTC